The 27 T cell receptor beta chains in this list originate from one sample, sequenced in a study of blood T cells in healthy people across ages. Sample-barcoded 5' priming and a J-beta primer mix drove a second PCR of roughly 7 to 11 cycles. TCRdb re-called the 5' RACE reads with MiXCR, one entry per CDR3 protein. The table lists roughly 700,000 distinct CDR3 sequences, 49% of them singletons. Sequencing input: blood. The source of these receptors is a woman aged 55-70 years in good health.

V is TRBV5-8 and J is TRBJ2-5; D ambiguous. The CDR3 sequence is 14 residues long. Per germline, CDR1 SGHTS and CDR2 YDEGEE. V dropped 4 bases and J dropped 4 bases, with 14 bases sitting between them. In nucleotides, the CDR3 is TGTGCCAGCAGCCACCGGACCAGAGGAGAGACCCAGTACTTC. It yields the protein CASSHRTRGETQYF. The whole variable domain, remainder taken from reference TRBV5-8 and TRBJ2-5, is EAGVTQSPTHLIKTRGQQATLRCSPISGHTSVYWYQQALGLGLQFLLWYDEGEERNRGNFPPRFSGRQFPNYSSELNVNALELEDSALYLCASSHRTRGETQYFGPGTRLLVL.

The chain links TRBV4-3 to TRBJ2-5; no definite D call. The germline V gene has CDR1 LGHNA and CDR2 YSLEER. Deletions cut 1 base from V and 11 bases from J, with 20 bases between. The CDR3 is 15 amino acids. CDR3 amino acids: CASSQGLPVPYGQYF. Written as DNA, the CDR3 is TGCGCCAGCAGCCAAGGGCTCCCGGTTCCGTACGGGCAGTACTTC.

In this sample, this clonotype turned up a few times. The chain uses TRBV5-1 and TRBJ2-3; tentatively, D is TRBD1 or TRBD2 (5 bases each). V was clipped by 4 bases and J by 11 bases, with 20 bases between them. The CDR3 has 14 residues. Germline V CDR1 and CDR2: SGHRS, YFSETQ. CDR3 residues: CASSLGSEGLEQYF. The CDR3 DNA follows: TGCGCCAGCAGCCTGGGGAGTGAGGGGTTGGAGCAGTATTTT.

The J gene is TRBJ2-7, the V gene TRBV3-1; D tentatively reads TRBD1 or TRBD2 (6 bases each). Trimming left V 1 base short and J 2 bases short, with 12 bases between. The germline gives CDR1 LGHDT, CDR2 YNNKEL (reference sequence). CDR3 size: 15 residues. The CDR3: CASSQGGGITYEQYF. CDR3 DNA: TGTGCCAGCAGCCAAGGAGGGGGGATTACCTACGAGCAGTACTTC.

This clonotype was found a few times. The CDR3 nucleotides are TGTGCCAGCAGCGCCCAACTAGCGGCTAGCACAGATACGCAGTATTTT. It is translated as CASSAQLAASTDTQYF. The chain is built from TRBV9 and TRBJ2-3; 8 bases line up with TRBD2. The CDR3 has 16 amino acids. The junction had 6 bases not matched to a gene; V was cut back by 3 bases and J by 0 bases. CDR1 is SGDLS and CDR2 is YYNGEE in the germline V gene.

The rearrangement joins TRBV7-9 to TRBJ1-6; TRBD1 might be the D (5 bases). With 3 bases removed from V and 6 bases from J, the gap between germline ends came to 12 bases. This CDR3 comprises 15 residues. Germline loops: CDR1 SEHNR, CDR2 FQNEAQ (reference sequence). CDR3 DNA: TGTGCCAGCAGCTTTAGGGGTTTCACTAATTCACCCCTCCACTTT. Translation: CASSFRGFTNSPLHF.

In this sample, this clonotype turned up a few times. This chain links TRBV5-1 with TRBJ2-1; 9 nucleotides align to TRBD1. The CDR3 covers 16 residues. With V trimmed by 4 bases and J by 8 bases, 13 bases remained unmatched. The V gene's germline CDR1 is SGHRS and CDR2 YFSETQ. In DNA form, the CDR3 reads TGCGCCAGCAGCCCGGCCCCGGGACAGGGCGGGGATGAGCAGTTCTTC. Translating gives CASSPAPGQGGDEQFF.

The rearrangement links TRBV20-1 to TRBJ2-7; D possibly corresponds to TRBD2 (5 bases). Trimming pared 3 bases from V and 0 bases from J, leaving 12 bases between. Germline assignment: CDR1 DFQATT and CDR2 SNEGSKA (reference sequence). This CDR3 has 14 residues. CDR3 protein: CSASAFTSSYEQYF. The DNA for the CDR3 is TGCAGTGCTAGTGCGTTCACTAGCTCCTACGAGCAGTACTTC.

This clonotype showed up just a few times. The V gene is TRBV7-3, the J gene TRBJ2-1; 7 bases are shared with TRBD2. V trimming: 5 bases; J trimming: 0 bases; junction bases outside the gene matches: 13. The CDR3 spans 18 residues. Germline CDR1 is SGHTA and CDR2 is FQGTGA. CDR3 nucleotides: TGTGCCAGCAGCCCCAGACGAAGCGCGGGAGTCTCCTACAATGAGCAGTTCTTC. Protein product: CASSPRRSAGVSYNEQFF.

This clonotype came up a few times. The chain employs TRBV27 and TRBJ2-3, with 8 bases fitting TRBD2. CDR1 is MNHEY, CDR2 SMNVEV, per germline (reference sequence). The CDR3 loop spans 14 amino acids. The J segment lost 5 bases and the V segment lost 4 bases, leaving 5 bases of the junction unmatched. The CDR3 DNA sequence: TGTGCCAGCAGTTACGCGGGGGGTGGAGATACGCAGTATTTT. This sequence encodes CASSYAGGGDTQYF.

The V call is TRBV4-3, the J call TRBJ2-1; 11 nucleotides line up with TRBD2. This CDR3 contains 16 residues. Germline V gene lookup returns CDR1 LGHNA and CDR2 YSLEER. Trimming cost V 5 bases and J 3 bases; bases outside gene matches: 6. The CDR3 nucleotides read TGCGCCAGCAGCGCACACGGGACTAGCGGCTACAATGAGCAGTTCTTC. Its protein is CASSAHGTSGYNEQFF.

The chain carries TRBV15 and TRBJ2-6; 9 positions agree with TRBD2. The CDR3 totals 14 residues. V shed 5 bases, J shed 13 bases, and the junction held 9 bases outside the gene matches. The V gene's germline CDR1 is LNHNV and CDR2 YYDKDF (reference sequence). Here the CDR3 reads CATSVPGLAPVLTF. The DNA for the CDR3 is TGTGCCACCAGCGTTCCCGGACTAGCGCCAGTCCTGACTTTC.

Written as DNA, the CDR3 is TGTGCCATCAGTGAGTTGGGGCTGACAGGGGCCACAGATACGCAGTATTTT. Its translation: CAISELGLTGATDTQYF. The chain has TRBV10-3 and TRBJ2-3, with 8 bases identical to TRBD1. The CDR3 is 17 amino acids. Germline CDR1 and CDR2: ENHRY and SYGVKD. The junction had 8 bases not matched to a gene; V was cut back by 1 base and J by 2 bases.

The chain has TRBV7-2 and TRBJ2-1, with 10 positions matching TRBD2. The junction had 8 bases not matched to a gene; V was cut back by 6 bases and J by 9 bases. The CDR3 has 14 residues. Germline V gives CDR1 SGHTA, CDR2 FQGNSA. CDR3 residues: CASRVLAGVGEQFF. CDR3 in DNA: TGTGCCAGCAGGGTTCTAGCGGGAGTCGGTGAGCAGTTCTTC.

The V and J genes are TRBV20-1 and TRBJ2-3, with 9 positions matching TRBD1. The CDR3 covers 15 residues. Trimming removed 3 bases from V and 5 bases from J; junction bases left unmatched: 9. CDR1 is DFQATT and CDR2 is SNEGSKA in the germline V gene (reference sequence). CDR3 amino acids: CSASWGTGRQDTQYF. CDR3 bases: TGCAGTGCTAGCTGGGGGACAGGGCGCCAAGATACGCAGTATTTT.

This chain uses TRBV18 with TRBJ1-1; D gene uncertain. The CDR3 is made up of 14 amino acids. The germline gives CDR1 KGHSH, CDR2 LQKENI. The ends were cut back, 0 bases at V and 1 base at J, with 6 bases in the middle. The CDR3 nucleotides are TGTGCCAGCTCACCACCAGCTGGGAACACTGAAGCTTTCTTT. Protein product: CASSPPAGNTEAFF.

This clonotype was observed a handful of times. V usage is TRBV7-3 and J usage is TRBJ2-1; unclear D gene. CDR1 and CDR2 from the germline V gene are SGHTA and FQGTGA. V was pared by 5 bases and J by 8 bases, with 16 bases between. This CDR3 comprises 14 residues. CDR3 loop: CASSPNILWDEQFF. The CDR3 DNA follows: TGTGCCAGCAGCCCGAATATTCTGTGGGATGAGCAGTTCTTC.

This rearrangement joins TRBV6-2 or TRBV6-3 to TRBJ2-1; 11 bases map to TRBD2. Germline V gene lookup returns CDR1 MNHEY and CDR2 SVGEGT. The CDR3 length is 16 residues. With V trimmed by 6 bases and J by 8 bases, 12 bases remained unmatched. In DNA form, the CDR3 reads TGTGCCAGCAGACTCGGGCCTAGCGGGAGGTTGGATGAGCAGTTCTTC. Its translation: CASRLGPSGRLDEQFF.

The chain links TRBV6-2 or TRBV6-3 to TRBJ2-3, with D possibly being TRBD1 (6 bases). The V gene lost 2 bases and the J gene lost 0 bases, with 9 bases spanning the gap. This CDR3 is built from 15 residues. Germline values: CDR1 MNHEY, CDR2 SVGEGT. The CDR3: CASSYHRASTDTQYF. The CDR3 coding sequence is TGTGCCAGCAGTTACCACAGGGCTAGCACAGATACGCAGTATTTT.

The V gene is TRBV5-5, the J gene TRBJ2-2; D is unresolved. Germline V gene lookup returns CDR1 SGHKS and CDR2 YYEKEE (reference sequence). This CDR3 comprises 15 residues. The ends were cut back, 2 bases at V and 1 base at J, with 9 bases in the middle. In DNA, the CDR3 is TGTGCCAGCAGCTTTGACGGACGGAACACCGGGGAGCTGTTTTTT. Translating gives CASSFDGRNTGELFF.

The chain has TRBV24-1 and TRBJ2-1, with 9 bases identical to TRBD2. J lost 4 bases, V lost 0 bases, and 6 bases had no gene match. From germline, CDR1 is KGHDR and CDR2 SFDVKD. The CDR3 runs to 17 residues. In nucleotides, the CDR3 is TGTGCCACCAGTGATTTGCAGGCGGGAGGGGGTTACAATGAGCAGTTCTTC. Its protein product is CATSDLQAGGGYNEQFF.

The chain joins TRBV29-1 to TRBJ2-5; no clear D. The V gene lost 2 bases and the J gene lost 3 bases, with 4 bases spanning the gap. Germline CDR1 SQVTM, CDR2 ANQGSEA. This CDR3 comprises 11 residues. CDR3 amino acids: CSVEPKETQYF. In DNA, the CDR3 is TGCAGCGTTGAACCCAAAGAGACCCAGTACTTC.

The chain has TRBV18 and TRBJ2-1; 14 nucleotides agree with TRBD2. CDR3 length: 17 amino acids. With V trimmed by 6 bases and J by 8 bases, 12 bases remained unmatched. In germline, CDR1 is KGHSH, CDR2 LQKENI. CDR3 residues: CASSYQGLAGVKDEQFF. The CDR3 DNA follows: TGTGCCAGCTCCTACCAGGGACTAGCGGGAGTCAAGGATGAGCAGTTCTTC.

The rearrangement uses TRBV4-3 and TRBJ2-5; 8 bases fit TRBD1. The end of the DNA aligns better with TRBJ2-7, so the J call may be wrong. This CDR3 is built from 14 residues. Germline-derived CDR1 and CDR2 are LGHNA and YSLEER. CDR3 amino acids: CASNRRTGYYEQYF. For the CDR3, the DNA is TGCGCCAGCAACAGACGGACAGGGTACTACGAGCAGTACTTC.

V usage is TRBV21-1 and J usage is TRBJ2-3; the listed D gene, TRBD2, was not tested against the DNA. TRBV21-1 is given as a pseudogene. The CDR3 length is 22 residues. The DNA of the CDR3 is TGTGCCAGCAGCAAAACATGGAGGGACACTAGTCCCCCGGACGTGTTTAAGTGGACGCAGTATTTT. As protein: CASSKTWRDTSPPDVFKWTQYF.

This clonotype has more than one count but fewer than ten. This chain links TRBV24-1 with TRBJ2-4, with 13 bases lining up with TRBD2. The J call may be incorrect, as the DNA end agrees better with TRBJ2-7. Germline CDR1 reads KGHDR; CDR2 reads SFDVKD. The CDR3 runs to 18 residues. CDR3 region: CATIPLAGGPEEAYEQYF. CDR3 sequence (DNA): TGTGCCACCATACCACTAGCGGGAGGGCCTGAAGAAGCCTACGAGCAGTACTTC.

This clonotype turned up a few times. The chain is built from TRBV7-3 and TRBJ2-1; 13 bases are a match to TRBD2. The CDR3 extends over 14 amino acids. With 8 bases clipped from V and 9 bases from J, the junction kept 7 bases outside the gene matches. Looked up from germline, CDR1 is SGHTA and CDR2 is FQGTGA. CDR3 amino acids: CASGLAGDLAEQFF. The CDR3 DNA is TGTGCCAGCGGACTAGCGGGAGACTTGGCTGAGCAGTTCTTC.